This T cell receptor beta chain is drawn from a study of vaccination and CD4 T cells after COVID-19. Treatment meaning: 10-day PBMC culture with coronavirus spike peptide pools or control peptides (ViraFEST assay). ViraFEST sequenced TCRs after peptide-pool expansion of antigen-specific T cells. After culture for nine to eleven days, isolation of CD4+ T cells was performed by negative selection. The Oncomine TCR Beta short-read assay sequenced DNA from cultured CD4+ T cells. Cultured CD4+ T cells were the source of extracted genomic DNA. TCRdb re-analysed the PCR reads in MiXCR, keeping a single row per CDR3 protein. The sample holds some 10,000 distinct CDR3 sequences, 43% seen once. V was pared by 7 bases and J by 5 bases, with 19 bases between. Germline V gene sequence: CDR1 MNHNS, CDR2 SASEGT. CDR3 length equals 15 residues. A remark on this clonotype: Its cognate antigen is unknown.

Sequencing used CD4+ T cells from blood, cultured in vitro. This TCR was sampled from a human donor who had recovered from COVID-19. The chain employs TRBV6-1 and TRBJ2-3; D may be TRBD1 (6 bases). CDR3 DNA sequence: TGTGCCAGCACTTCGAACAGGGCTGATAGAGATACGCAGTATTTT. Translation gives CASTSNRADRDTQYF.